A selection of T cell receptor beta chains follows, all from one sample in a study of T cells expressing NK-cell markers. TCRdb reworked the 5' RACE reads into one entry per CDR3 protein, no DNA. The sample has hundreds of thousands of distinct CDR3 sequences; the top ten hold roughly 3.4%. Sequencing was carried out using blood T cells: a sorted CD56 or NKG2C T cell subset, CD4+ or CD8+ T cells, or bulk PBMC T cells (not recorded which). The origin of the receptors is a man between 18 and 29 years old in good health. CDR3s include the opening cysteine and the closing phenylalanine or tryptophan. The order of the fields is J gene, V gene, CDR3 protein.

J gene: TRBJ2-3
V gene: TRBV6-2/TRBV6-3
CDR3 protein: CAARESATDTQYF

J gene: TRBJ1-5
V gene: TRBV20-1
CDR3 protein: CSVEPQGAVNQPQHF

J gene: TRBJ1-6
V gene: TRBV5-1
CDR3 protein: CASSKDVGAISPLHF

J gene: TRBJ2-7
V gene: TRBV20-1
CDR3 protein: CSARSSFREEQYF

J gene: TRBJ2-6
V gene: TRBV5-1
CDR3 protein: CASSLRTGDSGANVLTF

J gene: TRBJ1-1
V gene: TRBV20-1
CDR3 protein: CSARKLGNTEAFF

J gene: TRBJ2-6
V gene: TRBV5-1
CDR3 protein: CASSWHSGANVLTF

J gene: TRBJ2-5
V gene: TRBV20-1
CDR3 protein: CSARDQGAGQETQYF

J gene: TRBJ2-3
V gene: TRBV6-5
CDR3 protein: CASSYSGGRAPDTQYF

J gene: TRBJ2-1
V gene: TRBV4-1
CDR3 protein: CASSRLPGLQYNEQFF

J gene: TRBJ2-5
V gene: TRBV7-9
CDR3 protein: CASEGLAGVPETQYF

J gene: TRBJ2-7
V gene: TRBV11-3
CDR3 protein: CASSLGYRTGDLQPSYEQYF

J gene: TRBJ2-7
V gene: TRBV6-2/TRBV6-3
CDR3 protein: CASSYQWSYEQYF

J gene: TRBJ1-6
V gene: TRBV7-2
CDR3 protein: CASSSPDSPLHF

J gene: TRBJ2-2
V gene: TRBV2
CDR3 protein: CASSYGGTGGTGELFF

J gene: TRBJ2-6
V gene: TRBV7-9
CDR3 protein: CASSRTLSGANVLTF

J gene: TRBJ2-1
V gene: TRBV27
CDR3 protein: CASSLHGLAGGTAYNEQFF

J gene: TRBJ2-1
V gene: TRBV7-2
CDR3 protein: CASSFQGGIYNEQFF

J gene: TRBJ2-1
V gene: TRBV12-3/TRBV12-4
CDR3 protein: CASSLAPQDWGVSDEQFF

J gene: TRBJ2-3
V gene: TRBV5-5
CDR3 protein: CASRDGLAGPFSTDTQYF

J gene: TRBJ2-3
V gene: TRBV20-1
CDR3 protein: CSALDRGQTDTQYF

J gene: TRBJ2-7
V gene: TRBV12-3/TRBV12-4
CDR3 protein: CASGQGVGEQYF

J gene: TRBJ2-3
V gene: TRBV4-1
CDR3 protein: CASSQEGTYTDTQYF

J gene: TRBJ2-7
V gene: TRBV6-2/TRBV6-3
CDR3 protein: CASRIRLADYEQYF

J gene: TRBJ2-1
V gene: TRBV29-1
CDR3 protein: CSGVPIAGKNEQFF

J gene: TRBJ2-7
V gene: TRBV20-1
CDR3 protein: CSARLAGGPYEQYF

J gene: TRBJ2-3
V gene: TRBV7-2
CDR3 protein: CASSSRRETDTQYF

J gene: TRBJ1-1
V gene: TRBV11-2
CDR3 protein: CASSQPPILVQRNTEAFF

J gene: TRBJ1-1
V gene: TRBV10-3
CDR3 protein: CAISVGQEGLPEAFF

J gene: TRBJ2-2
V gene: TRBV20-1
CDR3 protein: CSARLTQVANTGELFF

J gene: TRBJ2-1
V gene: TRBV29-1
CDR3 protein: CSGEAGPKQFF

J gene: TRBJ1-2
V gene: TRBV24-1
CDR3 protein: CATSDPRSPPYGYTF

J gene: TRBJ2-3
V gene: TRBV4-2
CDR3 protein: CASSQDGASRDTQYF